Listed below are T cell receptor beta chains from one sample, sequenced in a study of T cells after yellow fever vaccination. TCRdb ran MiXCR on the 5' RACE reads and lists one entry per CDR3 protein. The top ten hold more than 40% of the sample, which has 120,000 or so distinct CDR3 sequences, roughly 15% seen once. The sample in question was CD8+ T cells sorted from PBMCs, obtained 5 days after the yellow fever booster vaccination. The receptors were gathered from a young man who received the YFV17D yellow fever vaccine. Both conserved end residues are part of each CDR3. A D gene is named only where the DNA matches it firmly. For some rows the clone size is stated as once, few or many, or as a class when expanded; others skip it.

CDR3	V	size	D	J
CASKQGYTEAFF	TRBV19	few	-	TRBJ1-1
CASSFPGVNTEAFF	TRBV7-9	-	-	TRBJ1-1
CASSLQLRNTGELFF	TRBV5-5	few	-	TRBJ2-2
CASSVFGTTNEKLFF	TRBV9	few	-	TRBJ1-4
CSVEDGRTGRSENFQETQYF	TRBV29-1	few	TRBD2	TRBJ2-5
CASSLSYGGPPDTQYF	TRBV7-3	few	-	TRBJ2-3
CSARGFGIIGEKLFF	TRBV20-1	-	-	TRBJ1-4
CASGLILDRGRVYTDTQYF	TRBV12-5	-	TRBD1	TRBJ2-3
CASTEGVTEQFF	TRBV6-1	few	-	TRBJ2-1
CASGLVVYEKLFF	TRBV12-5	-	-	TRBJ1-4
CASSLGFNQPQHF	TRBV6-2/TRBV6-3	few	-	TRBJ1-5
CASTYNTRRDRGRLGETQYF	TRBV2	-	TRBD1	TRBJ2-5
CSGRQGGTEAFF	TRBV29-1	few	TRBD1	TRBJ1-1
CASSLGRGFVTEAFF	TRBV7-2	few	-	TRBJ1-1
CASSYGQGQTQYF	TRBV6-2/TRBV6-3	-	TRBD1	TRBJ2-5
CASSSRTDDIGYTF	TRBV5-1	few	-	TRBJ1-2
CASSVQYEQYF	TRBV7-2	few	-	TRBJ2-7
CASSLTSGAFDRQFF	TRBV7-8	-	TRBD2	TRBJ2-1
CASSEPPGTGQPQHF	TRBV6-1	-	-	TRBJ1-5
CSAKLYRDEQYF	TRBV20-1	-	-	TRBJ2-7
CASSLDAGGFARDTEAFF	TRBV7-6	-	TRBD1	TRBJ1-1